This T cell receptor beta chain was obtained from a study of cytomegalovirus exposure and HLA in healthy donors. Study outcomes and limitations: One later analysis reportedly identified an Asian-associated ancestry cluster that showed fewer N-insertions than the approximately 600-donor mean. The authors listed 164 TCR beta chains as cytomegalovirus-associated.

60 Vbeta and 13 Jbeta primers were used in PCR. The method was immunoSEQ multiplex PCR; TCRdb's version includes in-frame clones alone and lacks a portion of them. The repertoire holds under 200,000 clones, with nearly 80% as singletons. CDR3 length: 19 residues. Germline CDR1 and CDR2: SGHAT and FQNNGV. Trimming removed 5 bases at V and 10 bases at J, with 30 bases between. This clone turned up a few times. Antigen: not known. Sequenced: PBMCs. The V call is TRBV11-2, the J call TRBJ1-6; tentative D call: TRBD1 (6 bases). The TCR sequence derives from a man aged 50 or older in good health and CMV-seropositive. This chain's CDR3 is CASSPPPEGGPFLESPLHF. The CDR3 region has the DNA TGTGCCAGCAGCCCCCCGCCGGAGGGGGGGCCCTTTTTGGAATCACCCCTCCACTTT.